This entry is about one T cell receptor beta chain. These data come from a study of blood T cell repertoires in COVID-19. Study overall: Researchers got acute and convalescent COVID-19 samples from the United States, Italy and Spain. From T cells, B-cell-depleted T cells, or PBMCs came the material, which was cDNA or gDNA.

Participants, 18 to 89 years old, spanned 25 or so US areas. Clinical history as reported by participants underpinned cohort assignment. The CDR3 has 15 residues. In germline, CDR1 is SGHTA, CDR2 FQGNSA. With 3 bases clipped from V and 8 bases from J, the junction kept 8 bases outside the gene matches. The data were produced by immunoSEQ multiplex PCR, yet TCRdb's version contains in-frame clones alone and is incomplete. The table shows around 260,000 clones, with 84% occurring only once. The rearrangement links TRBV7-2 to TRBJ1-2; 11 nucleotides match TRBD1. Sequences were obtained from PBMCs or T cells enriched from blood (not recorded which). This sequence originates from a man aged 30-40 years with acute COVID-19. The CDR3 DNA reads TGTGCCAGCAGCTTGGGGACAGGGGGATTCGAGGGCTACACCTTC. Translated: CASSLGTGGFEGYTF.